These T cell receptor beta chains were read from a single sample in a study of CD8+CD57+ T cells in acquired aplastic anemia. TCRdb itself ran the reads through MiXCR, one entry per CDR3 protein. The sample yields 200,000 to 300,000 distinct CDR3 sequences, less than 85% seen once. The sequenced material came from sorted CD4+, CD8+, or CD8+CD57+ T cells (not recorded which) from PBMCs. The receptors here all came from a human donor with aplastic anemia. CDR3s include the opening cysteine and the closing phenylalanine or tryptophan. The D gene is left open where the match is weak. Size tells how often a clone was seen (once, few, many) or the class of an expanded clone, and some rows leave it out.

v_gene,j_gene,abundance,d_gene,CDR3aa
TRBV7-2,TRBJ1-1,few,TRBD1,CASSFDPTGTTEAFF
TRBV5-4,TRBJ2-5,NA,NA,CASSVRRLRETQYF
TRBV7-2,TRBJ2-3,many,TRBD2,CASSLAGGADYQYF
TRBV20-1,TRBJ2-1,NA,NA,CSASQTDPHNEQFF
TRBV29-1,TRBJ1-2,once,TRBD1,CSAGGQEVANYGYTF
TRBV29-1,TRBJ2-1,many,TRBD2,CSVETSGDNEQFF
TRBV7-8,TRBJ2-2,NA,NA,CASSFPGGPETLFF
TRBV7-8,TRBJ1-6,NA,NA,CASSGVGGVNTEALHF
TRBV15,TRBJ2-7,NA,NA,CATSRDVRGSEQYF
TRBV7-2,TRBJ1-4,NA,NA,CASSLAGGGDKLFF
TRBV5-1,TRBJ2-7,NA,NA,CASSPGQPNEQYF
TRBV20-1,TRBJ1-5,NA,NA,CSARVADSQQPQHF
TRBV14,TRBJ2-3,NA,TRBD1,CASSPGQGFTEQF
TRBV7-8,TRBJ1-2,once,NA,CASSLAGGADNEYTF
TRBV11-3,TRBJ1-1,NA,NA,CASSLTLTRDTEAFF
TRBV6-5,TRBJ1-4,NA,NA,CASNDFRGTNEKLFF
TRBV7-9,TRBJ2-5,NA,NA,CASSLAHGTEEHWYF
TRBV7-7,TRBJ2-3,NA,NA,CASSFYIQDTQYF
TRBV9,TRBJ2-2,NA,NA,CASRPSWETAGELFF
TRBV7-2,TRBJ2-1,NA,NA,CASSLKRGGGYGYQFF
TRBV20-1,TRBJ2-5,many,TRBD2,CSARDTLLAAWDETQYF
TRBV20-1,TRBJ1-3,once,NA,CSAVVATGNTIYF
TRBV7-2,TRBJ2-1,few,NA,CASSWGGGSNYGYQFF
TRBV2,NA,NA,NA,CASSGVGGTKAEAFF
TRBV10-3,TRBJ1-2,NA,NA,CAISEVQGDGYTF
TRBV7-8,TRBJ1-1,once,NA,CASSFERTGKSDEFF
TRBV5-1,TRBJ2-3,NA,TRBD1,CASSSNRGDTQYF
TRBV7-6,NA,NA,NA,CASSPRWGAGETQYF
TRBV7-9,NA,NA,NA,CASSLGAGLDNQHF
TRBV9,TRBJ2-3,few,TRBD2,CASSAGTSGDTQYF
TRBV9,TRBJ1-5,NA,NA,CASSVLSDSNQPQHF
TRBV2,TRBJ2-2,NA,NA,CASRRLRSGELFF
TRBV13,TRBJ1-1,NA,NA,CASSLMGKNTEAFF
TRBV5-5,TRBJ2-3,NA,NA,CASSLAEGVGTQYF
TRBV2,TRBJ1-6,NA,NA,CASSVGGIHEQFFHF
TRBV7-2,TRBJ1-5,NA,NA,CASSLAGAQPPHF
TRBV7-9,TRBJ2-1,NA,NA,CASSLAGIYGQFF
TRBV15,TRBJ2-7,NA,NA,CATSRGWECEQYF
TRBV7-2,TRBJ2-1,NA,NA,CASSLARGPDREEQFF
TRBV6-5,TRBJ1-6,NA,NA,CASSYWGADNSPLHF
TRBV6-4,TRBJ2-3,NA,NA,CASSDSATDTQYF
TRBV7-9,NA,NA,NA,CASSTGPKHYSYTF
TRBV5-6,TRBJ2-5,once,NA,CASSLGGAGEETQYF
TRBV11-1,TRBJ2-3,NA,NA,CASGVPGLDTQYF